This T cell receptor beta chain was identified in a study of cytomegalovirus exposure and HLA in healthy donors. Study-level information: An analysis done earlier identified more than 90 million unique TCR beta sequences from about 179 million T cells. Whole-study results and caveats: Later on, a genetic analysis was performed. It linked a missense variant in DCLRE1C with V- and J-gene trimming of TCR beta. In a later analysis, CMV-associated beta chains were mostly HLA-associated, it appeared.

The PCR employed 60 Vbeta primers together with 13 Jbeta primers. The table came from immunoSEQ multiplex PCR; TCRdb's copy has only in-frame clones and leaves some out. The repertoire holds over 150,000 clones, with 65% to 90% as singletons. The CDR3 sequence is 16 residues long. The V segment lost 2 bases and the J segment 2 bases; nucleotides outside the gene matches: 7. In germline, CDR1 is MNHEY, CDR2 SVGAGI. While unrecorded immune exposures were likely, the donors were nominally healthy when sampled. Regarding this clone: Its antigen remains unidentified.

The specimen was PBMCs. The chain employs TRBV6-5 and TRBJ2-7; 9 positions match TRBD2. The receptor was isolated from a girl aged 2 to 10 in good health and CMV-seropositive. CDR3 loop: CASSYVSAGGPYEQYF. The CDR3 DNA sequence: TGTGCCAGCAGTTACGTTAGTGCGGGGGGGCCCTACGAGCAGTACTTC.